The table lists the clone carrying this T cell receptor (beta chain) with a few counts. This sample was taken from a study of STAT5B mutations in CD4+ large granular lymphocyte leukemia. The CDR3 has 14 residues. Trimming removed 5 bases at V and 8 bases at J, with 18 bases between. CDR1 is SGHTA, CDR2 FQGTGA, per germline. Clones were read by immunoSEQ multiplex PCR, and TCRdb kept only the in-frame ones, dropping some. Of under 35,000 clones listed, around 76% are singletons. This TCR was recovered from a human donor in good health. V gene TRBV7-3 combines with J gene TRBJ1-2; D may be TRBD1 (6 bases). The sample comprised CD4+ T cells from blood buffy coats. In DNA, the CDR3 is TGTGCCAGCAGCCAGACCCTGACAGGCGGGGGCTACACCTTC. Its translation: CASSQTLTGGGYTF.